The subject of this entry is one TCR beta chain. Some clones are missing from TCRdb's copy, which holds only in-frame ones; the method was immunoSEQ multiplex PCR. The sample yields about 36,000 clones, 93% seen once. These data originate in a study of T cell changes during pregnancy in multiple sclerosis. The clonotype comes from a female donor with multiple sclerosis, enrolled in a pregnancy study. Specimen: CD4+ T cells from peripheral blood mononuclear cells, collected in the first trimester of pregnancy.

For the CDR3, the DNA is TGTGCCAGCAGCTTAGGAGCCGGGGGTACAGATACGCAGTATTTT. Translating gives CASSLGAGGTDTQYF. The chain combines TRBV7-2 with TRBJ2-3, with D tentatively TRBD2 (6 bases). The CDR3 has 15 residues. V was cut by 1 base and J by 3 bases, with 11 bases left in between. Germline V lookup: CDR1 SGHTA, CDR2 FQGNSA.